The 17 T cell receptor beta chains given below trace back to one sample, sequenced in a study of shared clonotypes between healthy human individuals. Profiling relied on immunoSEQ multiplex PCR, and the TCRdb table lists in-frame clones only, not all of them. The table shows some 2,500,000 clones, with just under 95% occurring only once. Specimen: naive CD4+ T cells from PBMCs. The subset: CD45RA+ positively selected. The receptors stem from a man aged 18 to 30 in good health. Some clones in this sample may be carry-over from other donors' samples.

The gene calls are TRBV28 and TRBJ2-7, with no clear D. The CDR3 runs to 15 residues. CDR1 is MDHEN and CDR2 is SYDVKM in the germline V gene. V lost 5 bases and J 1 base, leaving 15 bases between the germline ends. The CDR3 DNA is TGTGCCAGCAGTACAGACGGTGGGGATTCCTACGAGCAGTACTTC. Amino acids: CASSTDGGDSYEQYF.

The V gene is TRBV27, the J gene TRBJ2-7; TRBD2 matches at 11 bases. The CDR3 loop spans 15 amino acids. CDR1 and CDR2 from the germline V gene are MNHEY and SMNVEV (reference sequence). J was trimmed by 5 bases and V by 1 base; bases with no gene match: 4. The CDR3 sequence is CASSLWASGRNEQYF. Written as DNA, the CDR3 is TGTGCCAGCAGTTTATGGGCTAGCGGGAGGAACGAGCAGTACTTC.

The rearrangement uses TRBV5-6 and TRBJ1-4, with 10 bases aligning to TRBD1. CDR3 size: 19 residues. J lost 0 bases, V lost 0 bases, and 8 bases had no gene match. Germline V gene sequence: CDR1 SGHDT, CDR2 YYEEEE. CDR3: CASSLGRWDRGPTNEKLFF. The CDR3 nucleotides are TGTGCCAGCAGCTTGGGGCGGTGGGACAGGGGACCAACTAATGAAAAACTGTTTTTT.

The V and J genes are TRBV5-1 and TRBJ2-7; tentative D call: TRBD2 (7 bases). Germline lookup yields CDR1 SGHRS and CDR2 YFSETQ. V dropped 0 bases and J dropped 5 bases, with 12 bases sitting between them. The CDR3 loop spans 14 amino acids. CDR3 DNA sequence: TGCGCCAGCAGCTTGGCGCGGGGGCGCAACGAGCAGTACTTC. Residues: CASSLARGRNEQYF.

V is TRBV28 and J is TRBJ2-7, with no clear D. Germline CDR1 is MDHEN and CDR2 is SYDVKM. The V and J ends lost 8 bases and 6 bases respectively, with 11 bases between them. The CDR3 length is 11 residues. Here the CDR3 reads CASGPWGEQYF. In DNA, the CDR3 is TGTGCCAGCGGTCCTTGGGGCGAGCAGTACTTC.

This chain joins TRBV19 and TRBJ2-1; TRBD2 might be the D (6 bases). Germline V lookup: CDR1 LNHDA, CDR2 SQIVND (reference sequence). The CDR3 is 16 residues long. Deletions cut 5 bases from V and 2 bases from J, with 16 bases between. CDR3 DNA sequence: TGTGCCAGTAGTCAGCCGGGACTCGGTCCCTACAATGAGCAGTTCTTC. This codes for CASSQPGLGPYNEQFF.

The chain has TRBV5-6 and TRBJ2-3; 8 bases are a match to TRBD2. The germline V gene has CDR1 SGHDT and CDR2 YYEEEE. With 1 base clipped from V and 5 bases from J, the junction kept 3 bases outside the gene matches. CDR3 length equals 14 residues. CDR3 loop: CASSLPGGGDTQYF. DNA of the CDR3: TGTGCCAGCAGCTTGCCCGGGGGGGGAGATACGCAGTATTTT.

This clone showed up just a few times. The V call is TRBV12-5, the J call TRBJ1-3, with TRBD1 identical over 10 bases. Germline V gene lookup returns CDR1 LGHNT and CDR2 FRNRAP. This CDR3 has 14 residues. The junction had 6 bases not matched to a gene; V was cut back by 6 bases and J by 7 bases. DNA of the CDR3: TGTGCTAGTGGCACGGGACAGGGGCTGAACACCATATATTTT. This encodes CASGTGQGLNTIYF.

The rearrangement links TRBV5-1 to TRBJ2-7; the D is unclear. V shed 4 bases and J shed 8 bases, with 22 bases lying between them. This CDR3 is 15 amino acids long. Germline V CDR1 and CDR2: SGHRS, YFSETQ. The CDR3 sequence: CASSGTELSGWQQYF. The CDR3 coding sequence is TGCGCCAGCAGCGGAACAGAGCTTTCGGGTTGGCAGCAGTACTTC.

The chain recombines TRBV28 with TRBJ1-5; TRBD1 aligns across 8 bases. Trimming cost V 7 bases and J 5 bases; bases outside gene matches: 10. The CDR3 is made up of 15 amino acids. The germline gives CDR1 MDHEN, CDR2 SYDVKM. The CDR3 region is CASILGTGRDQPQHF. DNA of the CDR3: TGTGCCAGCATCCTAGGGACAGGACGGGATCAGCCCCAGCATTTT.

V gene TRBV6-1 combines with J gene TRBJ1-3; D may be TRBD1 (6 bases). V was clipped by 3 bases and J by 4 bases, with 13 bases between them. CDR1 and CDR2 from the germline V gene are MNHNS and SASEGT. The length of the CDR3 is 15 residues. DNA for the CDR3: TGTGCCAGCAGTGATCAAAACAGGGTGGGAAACACCATATATTTT. This encodes CASSDQNRVGNTIYF.

This chain links TRBV10-3 with TRBJ1-3; D may be TRBD1 (5 bases). The CDR3 consists of 14 residues. From germline, CDR1 is ENHRY and CDR2 SYGVKD. V gave up 6 bases and J gave up 8 bases, with 17 bases separating them. The CDR3 DNA reads as TGTGCCATCAGGACCAGGGCCATGGGTGACACCATATATTTT. Amino acids: CAIRTRAMGDTIYF.

This chain uses TRBV13 with TRBJ1-1, with D maybe TRBD1 (5 bases). CDR3 length: 13 amino acids. Germline V lookup: CDR1 PRHDT, CDR2 FYEKMQ (reference sequence). V lost 5 bases and J 6 bases, leaving 13 bases between the germline ends. The CDR3 protein is CASSRQGVSEAFF. The CDR3 nucleotides read TGTGCCAGCAGCCGCCAGGGAGTCTCTGAAGCTTTCTTT. Complete variable domain (other parts from reference TRBV13 and TRBJ1-1): AAGVIQSPRHLIKEKRETATLKCYPIPRHDTVYWYQQGPGQDPQFLISFYEKMQSDKGSIPDRFSAQQFSDYHSELNMSSLELGDSALYFCASSRQGVSEAFFGQGTRLTVV.

This chain links TRBV18 with TRBJ1-2; perhaps TRBD1 as D (5 bases). The CDR3 is made up of 17 amino acids. CDR1 KGHSH and CDR2 LQKENI come from the germline V gene. V lost 6 bases and J lost 0, with 20 bases in between. CDR3 sequence: CASSPSYGTEANYGYTF. CDR3 DNA sequence: TGTGCCAGCTCCCCAAGCTATGGGACGGAGGCTAACTATGGCTACACCTTC.

Points on this clone: Other DNA sequences in the same sample also yield this CDR3. V and J are TRBV5-1 and TRBJ2-2; D is undetermined. The CDR3 spans 12 residues. V was shortened by 3 bases and J by 6 bases, with 6 bases between the two germline ends. Germline V gene lookup returns CDR1 SGHRS and CDR2 YFSETQ. CDR3 loop: CASSSSPGELFF. CDR3 in DNA: TGCGCCAGCAGCTCCTCCCCCGGGGAGCTGTTTTTT.

There are a few counts of this clone. At the DNA level, this CDR3 is encoded by other sequences in the same sample as well. V and J are TRBV7-9 and TRBJ1-1; unclear D gene. CDR3 length: 13 residues. V lost 1 base to trimming and J lost 0 bases, with 3 bases between them. Germline values: CDR1 SEHNR, CDR2 FQNEAQ (reference sequence). The CDR3 here is CASSLELNTEAFF. Here the CDR3 DNA reads TGTGCCAGCAGCTTAGAGCTGAACACTGAAGCTTTCTTT.

The chain employs TRBV7-2 and TRBJ1-5, with a tentative D call TRBD1 (5 bases). The germline gives CDR1 SGHTA, CDR2 FQGNSA. Trimming cost V 1 base and J 1 base, with 14 bases left between them. The CDR3 runs to 17 residues. CDR3 sequence reads: CASSLGGGSLSNQPQHF. The CDR3 DNA follows: TGTGCCAGCAGCTTAGGGGGGGGGTCCCTGAGCAATCAGCCCCAGCATTTT.